The TCR beta chain described here comes from a study of T cell responses to AZD1222 COVID-19 vaccine. This CDR3 has 15 amino acids. Germline V lookup: CDR1 MNHEY, CDR2 SVGAGI. Trimming pared 8 bases from V and 0 bases from J, leaving 14 bases between. Measured with immunoSEQ multiplex PCR; TCRdb has only the in-frame clones, and not every one. The sample lists 70,000 to 90,000 clones; approximately 78% were seen once. Study-wide results and limits: Clonal diversity was possibly underestimated, and the donors were mostly white British, with more females. Increases in Spike-specific TCR breadth and depth were seen after two AZD1222 doses.

With regard to this clone: The antigen is undetermined.

Sample: peripheral blood, taken on day 0 of AZD1222 vaccination. This TCR was sampled from an adult in good health. This rearrangement joins TRBV6-5 to TRBJ1-3; D gene uncertain. The CDR3, as DNA: TGTGCCAGCGAGGGAACCGCCGGCTCTGGAAACACCATATATTTT. This gives the protein CASEGTAGSGNTIYF.